This T cell receptor beta chain was observed in a study of blood T cell repertoires in COVID-19. Overall study: The United States, Italy and Spain were the sources of the acute and convalescent COVID-19 samples.

Data came from immunoSEQ multiplex PCR; TCRdb stores just in-frame clones and leaves some out. In the table there are 430,000 or so clones, approximately 90% of which are singletons. Within the 2 weeks before study entry, each person in the exposed group met a COVID-19 case. V was clipped by 2 bases and J by 3 bases, with 8 bases between them. Germline CDR1 is MDHEN and CDR2 is SYDVKM. The CDR3 covers 14 residues. This clone was counted only a few times. Sequenced: PBMCs or T cells enriched from blood (not recorded which). The genes are TRBV28 and TRBJ1-5, with a weak D call TRBD1 (5 bases). The source of this sequence is a woman aged 18-29 years who had been exposed to COVID-19. This chain's CDR3 is CASSLGGDNQPQHF. The DNA for the CDR3 is TGTGCCAGCAGTTTAGGGGGGGACAATCAGCCCCAGCATTTT.